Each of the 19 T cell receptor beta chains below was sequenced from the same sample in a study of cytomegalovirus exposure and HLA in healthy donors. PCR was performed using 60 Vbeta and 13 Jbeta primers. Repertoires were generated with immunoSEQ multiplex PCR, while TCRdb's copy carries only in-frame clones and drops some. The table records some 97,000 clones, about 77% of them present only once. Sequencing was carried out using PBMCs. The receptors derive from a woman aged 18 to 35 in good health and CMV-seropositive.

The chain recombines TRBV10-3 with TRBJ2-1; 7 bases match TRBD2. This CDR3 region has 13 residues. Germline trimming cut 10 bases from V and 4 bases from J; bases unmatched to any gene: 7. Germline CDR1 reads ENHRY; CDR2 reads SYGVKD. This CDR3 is CARSPGLYNEQFF. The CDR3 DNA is TGTGCCAGAAGCCCGGGACTATACAATGAGCAGTTCTTC.

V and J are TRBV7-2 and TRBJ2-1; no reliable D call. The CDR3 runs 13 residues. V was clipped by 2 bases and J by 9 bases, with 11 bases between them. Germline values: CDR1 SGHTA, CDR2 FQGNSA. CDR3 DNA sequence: TGTGCCAGCAGCTTAAATAGTTTCACTGAGCAGTTCTTC. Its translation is CASSLNSFTEQFF.

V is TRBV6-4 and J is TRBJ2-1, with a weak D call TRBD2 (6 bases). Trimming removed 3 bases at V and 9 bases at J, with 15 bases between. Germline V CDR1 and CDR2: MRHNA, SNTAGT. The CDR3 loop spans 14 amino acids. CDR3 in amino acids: CASSERSGGSEQFF. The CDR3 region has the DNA TGTGCCAGCAGTGAGCGGAGCGGAGGGAGTGAGCAGTTCTTC.

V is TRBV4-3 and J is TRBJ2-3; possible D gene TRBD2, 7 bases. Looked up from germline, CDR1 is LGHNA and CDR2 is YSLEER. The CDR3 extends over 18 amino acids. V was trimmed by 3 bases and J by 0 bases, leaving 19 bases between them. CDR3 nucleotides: TGCGCCAGCAGCCACTCACTCCAGGGCGGGGGCAGCACAGATACGCAGTATTTT. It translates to CASSHSLQGGGSTDTQYF.

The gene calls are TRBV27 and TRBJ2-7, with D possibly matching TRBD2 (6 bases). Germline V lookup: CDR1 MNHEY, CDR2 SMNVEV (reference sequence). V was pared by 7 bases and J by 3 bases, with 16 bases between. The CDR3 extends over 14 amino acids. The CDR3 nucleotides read TGTGCCAGCAATTCCGGGAGCGGGTTCTACGAGCAGTACTTC. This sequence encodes CASNSGSGFYEQYF.

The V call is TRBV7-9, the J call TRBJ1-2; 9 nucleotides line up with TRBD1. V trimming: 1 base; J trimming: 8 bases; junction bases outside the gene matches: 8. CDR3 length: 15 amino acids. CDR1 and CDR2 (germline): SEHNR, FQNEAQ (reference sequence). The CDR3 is CASSLGTGEVGGYTF. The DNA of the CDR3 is TGTGCCAGCAGCTTAGGGACAGGGGAAGTTGGGGGCTACACCTTC.

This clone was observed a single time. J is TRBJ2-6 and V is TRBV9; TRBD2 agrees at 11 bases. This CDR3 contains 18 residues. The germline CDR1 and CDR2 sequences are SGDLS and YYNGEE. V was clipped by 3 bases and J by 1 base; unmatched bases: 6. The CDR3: CASSAVPSGRSGANVLTF. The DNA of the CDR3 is TGTGCCAGCAGCGCGGTCCCTAGCGGGAGGTCTGGGGCCAACGTCCTGACTTTC. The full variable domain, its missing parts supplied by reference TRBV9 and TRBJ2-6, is DSGVTQTPKHLITATGQRVTLRCSPRSGDLSVYWYQQSLDQGLQFLIQYYNGEERAKGNILERFSAQQFPDLHSELNLSSLELGDSALYFCASSAVPSGRSGANVLTFGAGSRLTVL.

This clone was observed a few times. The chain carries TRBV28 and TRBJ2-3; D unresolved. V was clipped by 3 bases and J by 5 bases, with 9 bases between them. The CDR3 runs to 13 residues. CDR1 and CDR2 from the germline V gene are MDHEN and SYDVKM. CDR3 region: CASSFRLVDTQYF. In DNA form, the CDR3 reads TGTGCCAGCAGTTTTCGACTGGTAGATACGCAGTATTTT.

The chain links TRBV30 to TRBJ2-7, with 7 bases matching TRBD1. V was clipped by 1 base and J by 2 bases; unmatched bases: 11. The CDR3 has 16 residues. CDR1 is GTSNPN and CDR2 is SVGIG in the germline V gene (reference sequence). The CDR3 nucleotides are TGTGCCTGGAGTGGGTCGACAGGGCTCGTCCCCTACGAGCAGTACTTC. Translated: CAWSGSTGLVPYEQYF.

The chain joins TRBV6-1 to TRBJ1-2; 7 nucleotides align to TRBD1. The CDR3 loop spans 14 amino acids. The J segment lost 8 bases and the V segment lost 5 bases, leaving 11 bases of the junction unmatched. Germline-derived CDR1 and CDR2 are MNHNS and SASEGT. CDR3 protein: CASSKRTGVEGYTF. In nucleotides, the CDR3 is TGTGCCAGCAGTAAAAGAACAGGGGTCGAGGGCTACACCTTC.

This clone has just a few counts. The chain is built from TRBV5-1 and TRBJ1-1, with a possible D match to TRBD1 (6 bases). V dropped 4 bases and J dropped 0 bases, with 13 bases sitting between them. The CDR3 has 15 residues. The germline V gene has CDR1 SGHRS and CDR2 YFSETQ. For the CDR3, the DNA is TGCGCCAGCAGCCCGGCCGGACAGTTGAACACTGAAGCTTTCTTT. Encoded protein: CASSPAGQLNTEAFF.

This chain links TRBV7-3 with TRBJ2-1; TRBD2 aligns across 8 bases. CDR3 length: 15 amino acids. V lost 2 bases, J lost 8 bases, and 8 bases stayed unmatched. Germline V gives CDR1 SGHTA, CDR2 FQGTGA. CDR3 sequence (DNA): TGTGCCAGCAGCTTACTGGCGGGAGGCGGGGATGAGCAGTTCTTC. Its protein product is CASSLLAGGGDEQFF.

The CDR3 nucleotides read TGTGCCAGCAGCCCGGGACTAGGCGAGCAGTTCTTC. Translating gives CASSPGLGEQFF. The chain combines TRBV7-2 with TRBJ2-1, with 8 bases that match TRBD2. The germline V gene encodes CDR1 SGHTA and CDR2 FQGNSA. The CDR3 contains 12 residues. V was clipped by 5 bases and J by 10 bases; unmatched bases: 4.

CDR3 DNA: TGCGCCAGCAGCTTGGGGTGGGGGGGCCACAATGAGCAGTTCTTC. The encoded protein is CASSLGWGGHNEQFF. The gene calls are TRBV5-1 and TRBJ2-1, with a possible D match to TRBD2 (7 bases). The germline CDR1 and CDR2 sequences are SGHRS and YFSETQ. V shed 0 bases and J shed 5 bases, with 12 bases lying between them. This CDR3 spans 15 amino acids. The entire variable domain, with the rest obtained from reference TRBV5-1 and TRBJ2-1, is as follows: KAGVTQTPRYLIKTRGQQVTLSCSPISGHRSVSWYQQTPGQGLQFLFEYFSETQRNKGNFPGRFSGRQFSNSRSEMNVSTLELGDSALYLCASSLGWGGHNEQFFGPGTRLTVL.

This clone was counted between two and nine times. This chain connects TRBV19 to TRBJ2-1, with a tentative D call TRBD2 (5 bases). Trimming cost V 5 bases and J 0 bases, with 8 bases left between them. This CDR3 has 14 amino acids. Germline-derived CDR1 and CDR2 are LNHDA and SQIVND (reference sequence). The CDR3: CASSEGSSYNEQFF. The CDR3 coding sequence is TGTGCCAGTAGTGAGGGCAGCTCCTACAATGAGCAGTTCTTC.

CDR3 region: CASSLNRGLNYGYTF. As DNA, the CDR3 is TGTGCCAGCAGTTTGAACAGGGGCTTGAACTATGGCTACACCTTC. The chain combines TRBV28 with TRBJ1-2, with TRBD1 identical over 7 bases. Germline CDR1 MDHEN, CDR2 SYDVKM. This CDR3 is built from 15 residues. V lost 3 bases to trimming and J lost 2 bases; unmatched junction nucleotides: 6.

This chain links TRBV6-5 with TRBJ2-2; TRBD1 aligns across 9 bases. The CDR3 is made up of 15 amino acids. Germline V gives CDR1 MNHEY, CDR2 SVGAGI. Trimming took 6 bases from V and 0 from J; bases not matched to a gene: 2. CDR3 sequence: CASRRDRANTGELFF. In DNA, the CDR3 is TGTGCCAGCAGACGGGACAGGGCGAACACCGGGGAGCTGTTTTTT.

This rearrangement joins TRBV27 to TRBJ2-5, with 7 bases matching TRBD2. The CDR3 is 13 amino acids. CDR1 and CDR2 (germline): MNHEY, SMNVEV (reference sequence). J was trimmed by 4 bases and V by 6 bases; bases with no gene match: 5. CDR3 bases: TGTGCCAGCAGGGCGGGAGAGGGAGAGACCCAGTACTTC. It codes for CASRAGEGETQYF.

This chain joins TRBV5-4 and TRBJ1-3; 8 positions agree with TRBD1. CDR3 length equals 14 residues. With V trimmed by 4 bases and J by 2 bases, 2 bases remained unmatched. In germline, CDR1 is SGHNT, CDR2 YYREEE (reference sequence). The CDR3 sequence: CASSPGGAGNTIYF. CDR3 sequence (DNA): TGTGCCAGCAGCCCAGGGGGCGCTGGAAACACCATATATTTT.